This T cell receptor beta chain was profiled in a study of T cell changes during pregnancy in multiple sclerosis. Sequencing was performed with immunoSEQ multiplex PCR; in TCRdb, only in-frame clones are kept and a portion is missing. Among some 60,000 clones listed, more than 75% were seen once. Germline values: CDR1 SEHNR, CDR2 FQNEAQ (reference sequence). This CDR3 has 16 residues. Germline trimming cut 5 bases from V and 9 bases from J; bases unmatched to any gene: 12. The clonotype comes from a human donor whose cells served as feeder cells for cultures in a pregnancy study. V gene TRBV7-9 combines with J gene TRBJ1-6; 8 bases align to TRBD1. The sequenced sample was peripheral blood from another person, used as feeder cells. The CDR3 sequence: CASSPGQGSAGSPLHF. The CDR3 region has the DNA TGTGCCAGCAGCCCCGGACAGGGTTCGGCAGGTTCACCCCTCCACTTT.